This T cell receptor (beta chain) was sequenced in a study of blood T cell repertoires in COVID-19. The germline gives CDR1 MDHEN, CDR2 SYDVKM. J lost 6 bases, V lost 4 bases, and 14 bases had no gene match. The CDR3 extends over 16 amino acids. This table comes from immunoSEQ multiplex PCR, and its TCRdb copy is limited to in-frame clones, with some not included. The sample yields about 170,000 clones, roughly 85% seen once. The TCR comes from a woman aged 80 or over with acute or convalescent COVID-19. The V call is TRBV28, the J call TRBJ2-7, with 8 bases aligning to TRBD1. What was sequenced was peripheral blood. CDR3 DNA: TGTGCCAGCAGTTCAGGGAGGACAGGGAAGATTGGCGAGCAGTACTTC. Its protein is CASSSGRTGKIGEQYF. Full variable domain (remainder filled in from reference TRBV28 and TRBJ2-7): DVKVTQSSRYLVKRTGEKVFLECVQDMDHENMFWYRQDPGLGLRLIYFSYDVKMKEKGDIPEGYSVSREKKERFSLILESASTNQTSMYLCASSSGRTGKIGEQYFGPGTRLTVT.